This T cell receptor beta chain was found in a study of T cells in Graves' hyperthyroidism and ophthalmopathy (dated by TCRdb to between 2019 and 2020). About the full investigation: Peripheral blood samples were taken at initial diagnosis, before any treatment was given. TCR V-J signatures able to tell the groups apart were searched for in a discovery cohort of approximately 95 patients, of whom more than 40 had Graves' ophthalmopathy and some 60 had stable Graves' hyperthyroidism. An independent validation cohort of around 20 hyperthyroidism patients and 17 patients who later progressed to ophthalmopathy tested prospective prediction of ophthalmopathy. The roughly 99 discovery patients were divided at random into training and test sets in a 7:3 ratio. The study also compared thyroid tissue and blood T-cell repertoires from roughly six Graves' hyperthyroidism patients. After sampling, hyperthyroidism patients received methimazole starting at 30 mg daily, and ophthalmopathy patients received high-dose intravenous methylprednisolone. According to the paper, TCR Vbeta CDR3 sequencing was carried out on some 130 peripheral blood samples, which came from fewer than 50 ophthalmopathy, 75 to 80 hyperthyroidism and roughly 17 progressor patients.

As regards this clonotype: There is no known antigen for this receptor. Base qualities were left out, and no much larger clone turns up one base away.

Graves' hyperthyroidism was defined as stable when no progression to ophthalmopathy occurred over 18 months of follow-up. Hyperthyroidism patients were newly diagnosed, had a disease duration of under 2 months, and were aged 18 to 65 years. Any patient with an uncontrolled infection, another autoimmune disease, pregnancy or lactation was excluded. Diagnoses were based on clinical symptoms, serum thyroxine and TRAb, thyroid ultrasound and orbital computed tomography. Ficoll-Paque density gradient centrifugation was used to isolate PBMCs from about 10 ml of fresh peripheral blood. Total RNA was extracted with Trizol reagent, and quality was checked on an Agilent 2100 Bioanalyzer. CDR1 MNHEY and CDR2 SMNVEV are derived from the germline V gene (reference sequence). Reading from cysteine to phenylalanine, the CDR3 counts 14 amino acids. Just the 42-base CDR3 DNA is kept, in frame starting at base 1. The germline ends are 15 bases apart after V is trimmed by 5 bases and J by 6 bases.

TCR beta CDR3 regions were amplified from RNA transcripts. A first-round RT-PCR of the TCR CDR3 used the HTBI primer set with the Qiagen OneStep RT-PCR kit. A second multiplex PCR round built the libraries, followed by size selection and purification. Sequencing of the libraries was done on an Illumina HiSeq2000 using paired-end 100 bp reads. Per the authors' processing: Raw data were processed with SOAPnuke, discarding reads with adapters, uncalled bases, mean Phred below 15, or no exact constant-primer or identifier match. High-quality paired reads were merged with COPE v1.2.5, and unique nucleotide sequences were defined as clonotypes. Clonotypes were aligned to IMGT TRBV, TRBD and TRBJ reference segments using MiTCR v1.1. The analysis was restricted to V-J combinations with a frequency above 0.0001, which together covered just over 99% of the repertoires. The TCS score was defined as F50 (clonal expansion) divided by E x V (chaos), with BLOSUM62-based TCRdist calculated between CDR3 peptides within each V-J. Welch's t-statistics and random forest reduced around 550 V-J features to fewer than 15, which were used in a naive Bayes classifier (R e1071). Using fastp trimming at Q25 and MiXCR clonotype assembly, TCRdb reanalyzed the public sequencing data and kept in-frame beta chains. Entries that share a CDR3 protein sequence are merged under the most common genes and DNA. What appears here as the V and J calls and clone size reflects TCRdb's work, not the paper's. For this sample there are fewer than 600,000 distinct CDR3 sequences; about an eighth appear just once. Together, the top ten hold roughly 17% of the sample.

Paper-wide results and their limitations: Most expanded thyroid clonotypes (frequency above 0.001) were also detected in blood, a finding suggesting that blood repertoires may reflect thyroid immune responses. A 13 V-J signature model separated ophthalmopathy from stable hyperthyroidism, with roughly 88% sensitivity and approximately 81% specificity in cross-validation and 80%/75% in testing. In validation, the model predicted progression to ophthalmopathy with roughly 70% sensitivity and less than 75% specificity, a median of around 6.6 months before onset. No statistical method was used to set the sample size in advance, and investigators knew the group allocation.

What was sequenced was blood. This TCR derives from a woman younger than 35 with Graves' hyperthyroidism. The V gene is TRBV27 and the J gene is TRBJ2-3; the D call could be TRBD1 or TRBD2, with each sharing 5 bases. The CDR3 protein is CASSPPGRRDTQYF. The sequenced DNA: TGTGCCAGCAGTCCCCCGGGACGAAGGGATACGCAGTATTTT.